Below, 15 T cell receptor beta chains from the same sample are listed, as sequenced in a study of human T cells and chemical hapten exposure. Time point meaning: healthy volunteer bleed at 6 weeks. Total RNA extraction was carried out from unfractionated whole blood. Each CDR3 protein gets one entry after TCRdb re-called the RACE reads with MiXCR. Among fewer than 100,000 distinct CDR3 sequences listed, 8.5% to 10% were seen once. Sequencing was done on a sample of whole blood. Every receptor here comes from a female donor in good health. Some clones in this sample may be carry-over from other donors' samples.

This clonotype was seen a few times. The gene calls are TRBV2 and TRBJ1-5; D possibly corresponds to TRBD1 (5 bases). The CDR3 consists of 16 residues. V lost 2 bases and J 6 bases, leaving 17 bases between the germline ends. CDR1 SNHLY and CDR2 FYNNEI come from the germline V gene. CDR3 nucleotides: TGTGCCAGCAGTGAACCCTGGGACGGAATGGGTCAGCCCCAGCATTTT. This encodes CASSEPWDGMGQPQHF.

The sample holds many counts of this clonotype. The V gene is TRBV28, the J gene TRBJ1-5; no clear D. CDR3 length: 12 amino acids. V was pared by 3 bases and J by 4 bases, with 4 bases between. Germline CDR1 MDHEN, CDR2 SYDVKM. CDR3 DNA: TGTGCCAGCAGTTTGGGGAATCAGCCCCAGCATTTT. Protein product: CASSLGNQPQHF. The full variable domain, with the rest looked up from reference TRBV28 and TRBJ1-5, is DVKVTQSSRYLVKRTGEKVFLECVQDMDHENMFWYRQDPGLGLRLIYFSYDVKMKEKGDIPEGYSVSREKKERFSLILESASTNQTSMYLCASSLGNQPQHFGDGTRLSIL.

This clonotype appeared a single time. One junction end disagrees with the germline gene, perhaps due to a read error. The J gene is TRBJ1-1, the V gene TRBV5-1, with a weak D call TRBD1 (6 bases). CDR3 length equals 14 residues. From germline, CDR1 is SGHRS and CDR2 YFSETQ. The CDR3 DNA reads as TGCGCCAGCAGCTTGGCAGGGGTGGGCACTGAAGTTTTCTTT. Its protein is CASSLAGVGTEVFF. Looking up the rest from reference TRBV5-1 and TRBJ1-1 gives the full variable domain: KAGVTQTPRYLIKTRGQQVTLSCSPISGHRSVSWYQQTPGQGLQFLFEYFSETQRNKGNFPGRFSGRQFSNSRSEMNVSTLELGDSALYLCASSLAGVGTEVFFGQGTRLTVV.

The table lists this clonotype with a few counts. The chain carries TRBV7-8 and TRBJ2-3, with D hard to call. This CDR3 region has 15 residues. Per the germline V gene, CDR1 is SGHVS and CDR2 is FQNEAQ. V lost 1 base and J 2 bases, leaving 10 bases between the germline ends. CDR3 sequence (DNA): TGTGCCAGCAGCTTAGTGGATATAGACACAGATACGCAGTATTTT. Protein sequence: CASSLVDIDTDTQYF.

CDR3: CASSTRLINQPQHF. Here the CDR3 DNA reads TGTGCCAGCAGCACTAGACTGATCAATCAGCCCCAGCATTTT. J is TRBJ1-5 and V is TRBV7-8; no clear D. Germline lookup yields CDR1 SGHVS and CDR2 FQNEAQ. Trimming took off 5 bases at V and 3 bases at J, with 11 bases between the two ends. This CDR3 is built from 14 residues.

This clonotype was counted a few times. V gene TRBV28 combines with J gene TRBJ2-7; 7 bases are shared with TRBD2. The CDR3 covers 12 residues. Losses at the gene ends were 6 bases for V and 13 bases for J; bases not matched to a gene: 12. Germline V gene data show CDR1 as MDHEN and CDR2 as SYDVKM. The CDR3 region has the DNA TGTGCCAGCAGCCAGCTAGCGGCCGCGAATTACTTC. This sequence encodes CASSQLAAANYF.

In this sample, this clonotype is medium-sized. The rearrangement uses TRBV2 and TRBJ1-1; no definite D call. Per the germline V gene, CDR1 is SNHLY and CDR2 is FYNNEI. This CDR3 has 11 amino acids. Trimming took off 4 bases at V and 5 bases at J, with 5 bases between the two ends. CDR3 in DNA: TGTGCCAGCAGTGGCAGGACTGAAGCTTTCTTT. The encoded protein is CASSGRTEAFF.

This clonotype was recorded at least ten times. V usage is TRBV10-3 and J usage is TRBJ2-5, with D perhaps matching TRBD1 or TRBD2 (5 bases each). Germline CDR1 reads ENHRY; CDR2 reads SYGVKD. This CDR3 comprises 14 residues. Deletions cut 3 bases from V and 0 bases from J, with 8 bases between. CDR3 sequence (DNA): TGTGCCATCAGTGACGGGACGGACCAAGAGACCCAGTACTTC. As protein: CAISDGTDQETQYF.

In its sample, this clonotype was seen many times. The gene calls are TRBV12-3 or TRBV12-4 and TRBJ1-2, with 11 bases identical to TRBD1. The J segment lost 7 bases and the V segment lost 4 bases, leaving 14 bases of the junction unmatched. The CDR3 has 17 residues. CDR3 DNA: TGTGCCAGCAGTTCCCACCGCCCGGACAGGGGGCCCGTTGGCTACACCTTC. This translates into CASSSHRPDRGPVGYTF.

This clonotype was observed at least ten times. The V and J genes are TRBV29-1 and TRBJ1-1; 7 bases line up with TRBD1. After removal of 3 bases from V and 2 bases from J, the junction contained 3 bases not matched to a gene. Germline CDR1 and CDR2: SQVTM and ANQGSEA. This CDR3 comprises 13 residues. The CDR3: CSVDRQGNTEAFF. CDR3 bases: TGCAGCGTTGATAGACAGGGAAACACTGAAGCTTTCTTT.

This clonotype was seen a handful of times. The chain recombines TRBV4-2 with TRBJ2-3, with TRBD2 matching 8 bases. V trimming: 4 bases; J trimming: 0 bases; junction bases outside the gene matches: 18. Germline CDR1 reads LGHNA; CDR2 reads YNFKEQ. The CDR3 has 20 residues. In DNA, the CDR3 is TGTGCCAGCAGCCCAGAACTTGTAGCGGGGAGAGTTGGTAGCACAGATACGCAGTATTTT. The encoded protein is CASSPELVAGRVGSTDTQYF.

The gene calls are TRBV28 and TRBJ1-2; possibly TRBD1 for D (6 bases). Looked up from germline, CDR1 is MDHEN and CDR2 is SYDVKM. CDR3 length: 16 residues. Trimming cost V 4 bases and J 8 bases, with 23 bases left between them. CDR3 sequence reads: CASSSPRTGGPWGYTF. CDR3 coding DNA: TGTGCCAGCAGTTCCCCCCGGACGGGGGGGCCCTGGGGCTACACCTTC.

There are many counts of this clonotype. The genes are TRBV12-3 or TRBV12-4 and TRBJ1-6; no reliable D call. V was trimmed by 2 bases and J by 7 bases, leaving 9 bases between them. This CDR3 has 14 residues. CDR3 nucleotide sequence: TGTGCCAGCAGTTTAAAGGGCGGAAATTCACCCCTCCACTTT. This translates into CASSLKGGNSPLHF.

This clonotype has just a few counts. The rearrangement joins TRBV7-3 to TRBJ2-3; TRBD2 matches at 8 bases. Germline loops: CDR1 SGHTA, CDR2 FQGTGA. The CDR3 length is 15 residues. The J segment lost 5 bases and the V segment lost 5 bases, leaving 9 bases of the junction unmatched. CDR3 nucleotides: TGTGCCAGCAGCCGTCCGGCGGGGGGTGTAGATACGCAGTATTTT. Encoded protein: CASSRPAGGVDTQYF.

This clonotype has more than one count but fewer than ten. V usage is TRBV20-1 and J usage is TRBJ2-7; possibly TRBD2 for D (6 bases). CDR1 DFQATT and CDR2 SNEGSKA come from the germline V gene (reference sequence). The CDR3 is made up of 11 amino acids. Trimming removed 3 bases at V and 7 bases at J, with 10 bases between. CDR3 coding DNA: TGCAGTGCTAGGGCACGGGAGGAGCAGTACTTC. Translation gives CSARAREEQYF.